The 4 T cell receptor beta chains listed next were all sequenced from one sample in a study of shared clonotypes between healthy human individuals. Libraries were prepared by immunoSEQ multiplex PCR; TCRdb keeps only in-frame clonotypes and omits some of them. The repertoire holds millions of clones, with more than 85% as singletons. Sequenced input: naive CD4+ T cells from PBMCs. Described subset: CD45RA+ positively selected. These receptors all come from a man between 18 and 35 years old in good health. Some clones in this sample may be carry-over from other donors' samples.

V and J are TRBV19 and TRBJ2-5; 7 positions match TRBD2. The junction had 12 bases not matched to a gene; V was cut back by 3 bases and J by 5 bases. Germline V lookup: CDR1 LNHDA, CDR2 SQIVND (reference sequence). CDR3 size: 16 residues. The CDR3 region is CASSIGGGRTLETQYF. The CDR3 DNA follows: TGTGCCAGTAGTATCGGGGGAGGGAGGACGTTGGAGACCCAGTACTTC.

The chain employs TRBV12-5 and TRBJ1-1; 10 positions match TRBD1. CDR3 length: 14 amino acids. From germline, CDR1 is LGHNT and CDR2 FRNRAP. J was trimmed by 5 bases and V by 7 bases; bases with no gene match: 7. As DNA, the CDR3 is TGTGCTAGTGCCAACCCGGACAGGGGGACTGAAGCTTTCTTT. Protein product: CASANPDRGTEAFF.

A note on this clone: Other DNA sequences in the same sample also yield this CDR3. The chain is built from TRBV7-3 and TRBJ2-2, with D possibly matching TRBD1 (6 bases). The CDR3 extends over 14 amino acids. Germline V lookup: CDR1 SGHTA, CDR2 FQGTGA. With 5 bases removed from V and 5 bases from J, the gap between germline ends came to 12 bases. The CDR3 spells CASSPQGGTGELFF. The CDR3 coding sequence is TGTGCCAGCAGCCCACAGGGTGGGACCGGGGAGCTGTTTTTT.

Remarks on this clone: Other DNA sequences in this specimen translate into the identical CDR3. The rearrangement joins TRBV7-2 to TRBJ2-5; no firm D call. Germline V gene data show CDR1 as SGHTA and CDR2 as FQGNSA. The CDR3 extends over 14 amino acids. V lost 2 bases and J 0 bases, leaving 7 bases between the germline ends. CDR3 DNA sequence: TGTGCCAGCAGCTTACGGCGGCACCAAGAGACCCAGTACTTC. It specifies CASSLRRHQETQYF.